The clone carrying this TCR beta chain occurred a few times. The target antigen is unknown. These data are taken from a study of immune heterogeneity within non-small cell lung tumors. Turning to the study itself: With respect to histology, the tumors encompassed several squamous cell carcinomas, around eleven non-squamous carcinomas and 1 not otherwise specified.

Template material comprised bulk tumor genomic DNA at approximately 540 ng per sample. Several biopsies were collected from each primary tumor during surgery. They were spaced as far apart as possible within the tumor mass. Curative surgery was undertaken by patients, who had untreated, newly diagnosed non-small cell lung cancer. From germline, CDR1 is SNHLY and CDR2 FYNNEI. The CDR3 covers 15 residues. The trim removed 8 bases at V and 3 bases at J, leaving 7 bases unmatched. Amplification of TCR beta CDR3 was performed by multiplex PCR with 32 V and 13 J primers. TCRdb processed the multiplex PCR reads anew with MiXCR; each CDR3 protein has one entry. The table lists under 15,000 distinct CDR3 sequences, roughly 23% of them singletons. Study-wide points: Largely different high-frequency T-cell receptor beta clonotypes were found between individual patients. While identical dominant CDR3 beta clonotypes recurred across tumor sites within a patient, high-frequency clones unique to individual sites also appeared.

V and J are TRBV2 and TRBJ2-1; 10 bases map to TRBD2. Sequencing used lung tumor tissue. The TCR was taken from a man in his fifties with non-small cell lung cancer. The CDR3 coding sequence is TGTGCCAGCGCCCCTCTAGCGGGAGTCTACAATGAGCAGTTCTTC. Residues: CASAPLAGVYNEQFF.